These 2 T cell receptor beta chains came from one sample sequenced in a study of Ad26.COV2.S vaccination and SARS-CoV-2 variants. Treatment reported: around 19 received Ad26.COV2.S at low or high dose, single or two shots; 5 received placebo; per-sample allocation not given. Repertoires come from day 63 after the first vaccine or placebo injection. The table came from immunoSEQ multiplex PCR; TCRdb's copy has only in-frame clones and leaves some out. The profile covers about 320,000 clones, with 85% to 90% appearing a single time and around 5% taken by the ten largest. The source material was peripheral blood, sampled in a trial of Ad26.COV2.S vaccine versus placebo. The receptor source for this set is a person aged 18-60 years who received the Ad26.COV2.S COVID-19 vaccine or a placebo.

This chain connects TRBV7-2 to TRBJ2-3, with a tentative D call TRBD1 (5 bases). The CDR3 covers 15 residues. Trimming shortened V by 2 bases and J by 2 bases, and 11 bases separated the two germline ends. The germline V gene encodes CDR1 SGHTA and CDR2 FQGNSA. CDR3 DNA sequence: TGTGCCAGCAGCTTAAACAGGATTTCCACAGATACGCAGTATTTT. It translates to CASSLNRISTDTQYF.

V and J are TRBV5-4 and TRBJ2-1, with D possibly TRBD1 on 6 matching bases. The CDR3 has 13 residues. V was cut by 0 bases and J by 8 bases, with 9 bases left in between. The germline V gene has CDR1 SGHNT and CDR2 YYREEE (reference sequence). CDR3 residues: CASSLDRVDEQFF. CDR3 sequence (DNA): TGTGCCAGCAGCTTGGACAGGGTAGATGAGCAGTTCTTC.